Below, 19 T cell receptor beta chains from the same sample are listed, as sequenced in a study of identical twins. A single record per CDR3 protein comes from TCRdb applying MiXCR to the 5' RACE reads. The sample lists under 900,000 distinct CDR3 sequences; over 15% were seen once. The same sample was also used in a study of T cells expressing NK-cell markers.

Material: PBMCs. The receptors were sampled from a woman between 18 and 29 years old in good health.

The CDR3 region has the DNA TGCAGCGTAGGACAGGGCCAAGAGACCCAGTACTTC. Its protein is CSVGQGQETQYF. The chain couples TRBV29-1 to TRBJ2-5; 8 bases map to TRBD1. V was pared by 6 bases and J by 1 base, with 1 base of the junction left unmatched. The CDR3 length is 12 residues. The germline gives CDR1 SQVTM, CDR2 ANQGSEA.

The chain has TRBV21-1 and TRBJ2-4; the table's TRBD1 call for D was not verified on the DNA. TRBV21-1 is a listed pseudogene. This CDR3 is built from 15 residues. The CDR3 bases are TGTGCCAGCCTTCCCGAGGCGTCTCGCGGTAGCATTCAGTACTTC. Protein sequence: CASLPEASRGSIQYF.

V is TRBV5-1 and J is TRBJ2-7; no definite D call. V was pared by 6 bases and J by 3 bases, with 13 bases between. The CDR3 totals 13 residues. Germline V gives CDR1 SGHRS, CDR2 YFSETQ. CDR3 bases: TGCGCCAGCAAGGGTTCAGCTAACTACGAGCAGTACTTC. Translation gives CASKGSANYEQYF.

The chain links TRBV2 to TRBJ1-4; 8 nucleotides match TRBD1. The CDR3 sequence is 16 residues long. With V trimmed by 6 bases and J by 8 bases, 14 bases remained unmatched. Germline lookup yields CDR1 SNHLY and CDR2 FYNNEI. CDR3 loop: CASSDGQGGLSEKLFF. The CDR3 coding sequence is TGTGCCAGCAGCGACGGACAGGGAGGGTTGAGCGAAAAACTGTTTTTT.

This rearrangement joins TRBV12-3 or TRBV12-4 to TRBJ2-7; the D gene is possibly TRBD1 (6 bases). This CDR3 comprises 13 residues. V was clipped by 3 bases and J by 6 bases, with 12 bases between them. The CDR3 DNA follows: TGTGCCAGCAGTTTCGGACAGACGGGCGAGCAGTACTTC. It translates to CASSFGQTGEQYF.

This clonotype was recorded many times. This sequence joins TRBV12-3 or TRBV12-4 and TRBJ2-7; 12 nucleotides align to TRBD2. The CDR3 length is 14 residues. V lost 5 bases and J lost 4; bases outside the gene matches: 3. CDR3 protein: CASSPSGGVYEQYF. The CDR3 region has the DNA TGTGCCAGCAGTCCTAGCGGGGGGGTATACGAGCAGTACTTC.

This chain connects TRBV6-1 to TRBJ2-7, with D maybe TRBD1 (6 bases). The germline V and J ends were trimmed by 11 bases and 0 bases, with 14 bases remaining between them. The V gene's germline CDR1 is MNHNS and CDR2 SASEGT. The CDR3 is 13 residues long. The CDR3 reads CASNPRGSYEQYF. CDR3 sequence (DNA): TGTGCCTCCAACCCCAGGGGCTCCTACGAGCAGTACTTC.

The chain joins TRBV12-3 or TRBV12-4 to TRBJ2-3; 10 nucleotides match TRBD2. The CDR3 extends over 15 amino acids. V shed 6 bases and J 6 bases; nucleotides not matched to a gene: 9. The CDR3 sequence: CASSGELAGTDTQYF. In DNA form, the CDR3 reads TGTGCCAGCAGCGGGGAACTAGCGGGAACCGATACGCAGTATTTT.

Only a few counts were recorded for this clonotype. J is TRBJ2-7 and V is TRBV10-3; 7 bases fit TRBD1. The germline V gene has CDR1 ENHRY and CDR2 SYGVKD. This CDR3 has 13 amino acids. Trimming at V came to 6 bases and at J to 3 bases, leaving 5 bases not matched to a gene. CDR3 residues: CAIRSGQSYEQYF. The CDR3 nucleotides are TGTGCCATCAGGTCGGGACAGAGCTACGAGCAGTACTTC.

This clonotype came up a few times. This sequence joins TRBV12-3 or TRBV12-4 and TRBJ2-3, with D unresolved. There are 18 residues in the CDR3. Trimming pared 6 bases from V and 2 bases from J, leaving 24 bases between. This CDR3 reads CASSLRHPSPRYTDTQYF. Written as DNA, the CDR3 is TGTGCCAGCAGCCTTCGACACCCATCCCCGCGTTACACAGATACGCAGTATTTT.

The chain combines TRBV6-2 or TRBV6-3 with TRBJ2-1; no definite D call. There are 15 residues in the CDR3. Trimming removed 8 bases from V and 1 base from J, with 15 bases in between. Germline CDR1 is MNHEY and CDR2 is SVGEGT. CDR3 amino acids: CASVPLGRSYNEQFF. In DNA form, the CDR3 reads TGTGCCAGCGTTCCCCTAGGCCGATCCTACAATGAGCAGTTCTTC.

This clonotype showed up just a few times. The gene calls are TRBV5-1 and TRBJ1-2; the D gene is possibly TRBD1 (5 bases). The CDR3 spans 16 residues. Trimming removed 0 bases at V and 2 bases at J, with 14 bases between. The germline V gene encodes CDR1 SGHRS and CDR2 YFSETQ. CDR3 sequence reads: CASSLGWGLMNYGYTF. Written as DNA, the CDR3 is TGCGCCAGCAGCTTGGGGTGGGGACTGATGAACTATGGCTACACCTTC.

This chain joins TRBV12-3 or TRBV12-4 and TRBJ2-1, with 7 positions matching TRBD1. The ends lost 6 bases at V and 9 bases at J; junction bases unmatched: 14. The CDR3 runs 15 residues. The CDR3 nucleotides are TGTGCCAGCAGCTACACGCTAAACAGGGGTAGTGAGCAGTTCTTC. Translation: CASSYTLNRGSEQFF.

The chain combines TRBV7-9 with TRBJ2-1; 10 nucleotides match TRBD2. Germline V gene sequence: CDR1 SEHNR, CDR2 FQNEAQ (reference sequence). Unmatched junction bases numbered 7, after V lost 4 bases and J lost 10 bases. This CDR3 has 14 amino acids. CDR3 DNA: TGTGCCAGCAGCTATCCCGGACTAGCGGCGGAGCAGTTCTTC. It is translated as CASSYPGLAAEQFF.

The V call is TRBV2, the J call TRBJ2-1; 8 positions match TRBD2. Looked up from germline, CDR1 is SNHLY and CDR2 is FYNNEI. V shed 6 bases, J shed 5 bases, and the junction held 9 bases outside the gene matches. This CDR3 spans 15 amino acids. The CDR3 reads CASSGGGLVDNEQFF. CDR3 DNA: TGTGCCAGCAGCGGTGGGGGACTAGTAGACAATGAGCAGTTCTTC.

The chain has TRBV9 and TRBJ2-5, with D hard to call. CDR3 length equals 16 residues. Germline assignment: CDR1 SGDLS and CDR2 YYNGEE. Trimming left V 0 bases short and J 5 bases short, with 17 bases between. The CDR3 DNA sequence: TGTGCCAGCAGCGTAGCCCTAACTGGGGTCTCGGAGACCCAGTACTTC. Its translation is CASSVALTGVSETQYF.

The chain combines TRBV4-3 with TRBJ2-1; D is unclear. V lost 1 base to trimming and J lost 1 base, with 8 bases between them. Germline V lookup: CDR1 LGHNA, CDR2 YSLEER. There are 15 residues in the CDR3. The CDR3 DNA reads TGCGCCAGCAGCCAAGGAGGTTGGTCCTACAATGAGCAGTTCTTC. Protein: CASSQGGWSYNEQFF.

At least ten counts were recorded for this clonotype. The chain has TRBV29-1 and TRBJ1-1, with TRBD1 as a possible D gene (5 bases). CDR1 and CDR2 (germline): SQVTM, ANQGSEA. This CDR3 is 13 amino acids long. Deletions cut 2 bases from V and 5 bases from J, with 12 bases between. DNA of the CDR3: TGCAGCGTTGAATTTAGAAGGGGTACTGAAGCTTTCTTT. Translating gives CSVEFRRGTEAFF. Filled out from reference TRBV29-1 and TRBJ1-1, the complete variable domain reads SAVISQKPSRDICQRGTSLTIQCQVDSQVTMMFWYRQQPGQSLTLIATANQGSEATYESGFVIDKFPISRPNLTFSTLTVSNMSPEDSSIYLCSVEFRRGTEAFFGQGTRLTVV.

This chain links TRBV20-1 with TRBJ2-4, with 9 positions matching TRBD2. CDR3 length: 15 amino acids. V shed 0 bases, J shed 4 bases, and the junction held 4 bases outside the gene matches. Germline CDR1 reads DFQATT; CDR2 reads SNEGSKA (reference sequence). CDR3 in amino acids: CSARDPSGAKNIQYF. The DNA for the CDR3 is TGCAGTGCTAGAGATCCTAGCGGGGCGAAAAACATTCAGTACTTC.